The rows below give T cell receptor beta chains drawn from one sample of a study of blood T cell repertoires in COVID-19. Produced via immunoSEQ multiplex PCR; TCRdb's table is partial and in-frame only. This table has approximately 210,000 clones, 84% appearing once. Sequencing was performed on peripheral blood. These receptors all stem from a woman aged 65 to 85 with active or convalescent COVID-19. CDR3s include the opening cysteine and the closing phenylalanine or tryptophan. The D gene is left open where the match is weak. Some rows have no size entry. The others give once, few or many, or a class for an expanded clone.

length: 17
J: TRBJ2-7
D: TRBD2
size: -
V: TRBV7-9
DNA: TGTGCCAGCAGCGACTCTGGGGCGGGAGCGGGCTCCTACGAGCAGTACTTC
CDR3: CASSDSGAGAGSYEQYF

length: 14
J: TRBJ2-2
D: TRBD1
size: -
V: TRBV6-5
DNA: TGTGCCAGTTGCAGGACAGGGCGGTCCGGGGAGCTGTTTTTT
CDR3: CASCRTGRSGELFF

length: 14
J: TRBJ2-7
D: TRBD2
size: few
V: TRBV6-2/TRBV6-3
DNA: TGTGCCAGCAGTTACTCGACTAGCGCCTACGAGCAGTACTTC
CDR3: CASSYSTSAYEQYF

length: 14
J: TRBJ1-1
D: -
size: -
V: TRBV28
DNA: TGTGCCAGCAAGGGGCCTCTCACGGACACTGAAGCTTTCTTT
CDR3: CASKGPLTDTEAFF

length: 15
J: TRBJ1-2
D: -
size: -
V: TRBV7-6
DNA: TGTGCCAGCAGCTTTCGGGGGGGGCTAGGGTATGGCTACACCTTC
CDR3: CASSFRGGLGYGYTF

length: 15
J: TRBJ2-3
D: TRBD2
size: -
V: TRBV7-3
DNA: TGTGCCAGCAGCTCGACTAGCGGGACGGGAGATACGCAGTATTTT
CDR3: CASSSTSGTGDTQYF

length: 11
J: TRBJ2-1
D: -
size: -
V: TRBV20-1
DNA: TGCAGTGCTCCCCAAAACAATGAGCAGTTCTTC
CDR3: CSAPQNNEQFF

length: 15
J: TRBJ2-7
D: TRBD1
size: -
V: TRBV4-1
DNA: TGCGCCAGTTCGACCCCTGACAGGGGGATTTACGAGCAGTACTTC
CDR3: CASSTPDRGIYEQYF

length: 16
J: TRBJ1-1
D: -
size: -
V: TRBV9
DNA: TGTGCCAGCAGCTCCCACCGGGAAGGGGGGAACACTGAAGCTTTCTTT
CDR3: CASSSHREGGNTEAFF

length: 16
J: TRBJ2-3
D: -
size: -
V: TRBV5-6
DNA: TGTGCCAGCAGCGTGGGACTCCAGCTTCGCACAGATACGCAGTATTTT
CDR3: CASSVGLQLRTDTQYF

length: 13
J: TRBJ2-2
D: -
size: -
V: TRBV10-1
DNA: TGCGCCAGCAGTGAGTGGCAGACCGGGGAGCTGTTTTTT
CDR3: CASSEWQTGELFF

length: 16
J: TRBJ2-1
D: TRBD2
size: -
V: TRBV7-3
DNA: TGTGCCAGCAGCTTACGGGGGGGAAGCTCCTACAATGAGCAGTTCTTC
CDR3: CASSLRGGSSYNEQFF

length: 15
J: TRBJ1-6
D: -
size: -
V: TRBV27
DNA: TGTGCCAGCAGTATTTCATCGGTCCATAATTCACCCCTCCACTTT
CDR3: CASSISSVHNSPLHF

length: 16
J: TRBJ1-2
D: -
size: -
V: TRBV18
DNA: TGTGCCAGCTCCCGGGCCGACAGGATCGACGCCTATGGCTACACCTTC
CDR3: CASSRADRIDAYGYTF

length: 17
J: TRBJ2-3
D: TRBD2
size: -
V: TRBV4-2
DNA: TGTGCCAGCAGCACCCCTCAACTAGCGGGTAGCACAGATACGCAGTATTTT
CDR3: CASSTPQLAGSTDTQYF

length: 14
J: TRBJ1-2
D: TRBD1
size: -
V: TRBV29-1
DNA: TGCAGCGCCACCTTGGACAGGGTGGTCTATGGCTACACCTTC
CDR3: CSATLDRVVYGYTF

length: 15
J: TRBJ2-1
D: TRBD1
size: -
V: TRBV19
DNA: TGTGCCAGTAGTATCGGACAGGGGGGCCCCAATGAGCAGTTCTTC
CDR3: CASSIGQGGPNEQFF

length: 14
J: TRBJ1-2
D: -
size: -
V: TRBV30
DNA: TGTGCCTGGAGTGTGGGGGGGAAAGCTTATGGCTACACCTTC
CDR3: CAWSVGGKAYGYTF

length: 13
J: TRBJ2-2
D: -
size: once
V: TRBV9
DNA: TGTGCCAGCAGCCTATCTAAAACCGGGGAGCTGTTTTTT
CDR3: CASSLSKTGELFF

length: 16
J: TRBJ2-6
D: -
size: -
V: TRBV11-1
DNA: TGTGCCAGCAGCCCCCACGGGAGCTCTGGGGCCAACGTCCTGACTTTC
CDR3: CASSPHGSSGANVLTF

length: 19
J: TRBJ2-7
D: -
size: -
V: TRBV10-3
DNA: TGTGCCATCAGTGAGTGGTCCCGGACAGGACAACGGGGGACCTACGAGCAGTACTTC
CDR3: CAISEWSRTGQRGTYEQYF

length: 18
J: TRBJ2-4
D: -
size: -
V: TRBV7-9
DNA: TGTGCCAGCAGCCCAGCTGGGACAAACCACCCGGACAAAAACATTCAGTACTTC
CDR3: CASSPAGTNHPDKNIQYF

length: 15
J: TRBJ1-2
D: -
size: -
V: TRBV27
DNA: TGTGCCAGCAGTTCAAGACTCCGAGGGAATTATGGCTACACCTTC
CDR3: CASSSRLRGNYGYTF

length: 16
J: TRBJ2-2
D: -
size: -
V: TRBV24-1
DNA: TGTGCCACCAGTGATGCGACCCGGGCGAACACCGGGGAGCTGTTTTTT
CDR3: CATSDATRANTGELFF

length: 16
J: TRBJ1-1
D: TRBD1
size: -
V: TRBV9
DNA: TGTGCCAGCAGCCTCGGGACAGGGGGCTGGGGAACTGAAGCTTTCTTT
CDR3: CASSLGTGGWGTEAFF

length: 15
J: TRBJ2-1
D: -
size: -
V: TRBV9
DNA: TGTGCCAGCAGCGTAGACCCCGGGAGAAACAATGAGCAGTTCTTC
CDR3: CASSVDPGRNNEQFF

length: 13
J: TRBJ1-2
D: -
size: -
V: TRBV2
DNA: TGTGCCAGCAGTGCCTCCCGCGGCTCGGGCTACACCTTC
CDR3: CASSASRGSGYTF

length: 15
J: TRBJ2-2
D: TRBD2
size: many
V: TRBV15
DNA: TGTGCCACCAGCACCAAACTAGCGGGGGCCGGGGAGCTGTTTTTT
CDR3: CATSTKLAGAGELFF

length: 18
J: TRBJ2-1
D: TRBD2
size: once
V: TRBV28
DNA: TGTGCCAGCAGTCCACTAGCGGGATTGGGCTTGGTACAGAATGAGCAGTTCTTC
CDR3: CASSPLAGLGLVQNEQFF

length: 15
J: TRBJ2-1
D: TRBD2
size: -
V: TRBV28
DNA: TGTGCCAGCAGTAATAGCGGGAGTTTCTACAATGAGCAGTTCTTC
CDR3: CASSNSGSFYNEQFF

length: 15
J: TRBJ2-5
D: -
size: once
V: TRBV5-4
DNA: TGTGCCAGCAGCTCCCAGGCGGGGTTCTCGAAGACCCAGTACTTC
CDR3: CASSSQAGFSKTQYF

length: 15
J: TRBJ1-5
D: -
size: -
V: TRBV6-5
DNA: TGTGCCAGCGGGGCAGCTCACTATAGCAATCAGCCCCAGCATTTT
CDR3: CASGAAHYSNQPQHF

length: 17
J: TRBJ1-2
D: -
size: -
V: TRBV27
DNA: TGTGCCAGCACTAAGAACCTGATTTCTAAAGCTAACTATGGCTACACCTTC
CDR3: CASTKNLISKANYGYTF

length: 18
J: TRBJ1-6
D: TRBD1
size: many
V: TRBV28
DNA: TGTGCCAGCACCCCGGGACAGGGGGCCAGCTCCTATAATTCACCCCTCCACTTT
CDR3: CASTPGQGASSYNSPLHF

length: 16
J: TRBJ2-1
D: -
size: -
V: TRBV27
DNA: TGTGCCAGCAGGGTGGGTGGCGAACCGCGAGTGAGGGAGCAGTTCTTC
CDR3: CASRVGGEPRVREQFF

length: 15
J: TRBJ2-5
D: -
size: -
V: TRBV14
DNA: TGTGCCAGCAGCCAACGAAAGCCGGTCCAAGAGACCCAGTACTTC
CDR3: CASSQRKPVQETQYF

length: 16
J: TRBJ1-2
D: -
size: once
V: TRBV6-1
DNA: TGTGCCAGCAGTGAAAGTACAGGGCGGGCTCTCTATGGCTACACCTTC
CDR3: CASSESTGRALYGYTF

length: 15
J: TRBJ2-7
D: TRBD2
size: -
V: TRBV5-1
DNA: TGCGCCAGCAGCTCGGGGGGGAGCGGGACCTACGAGCAGTACTTC
CDR3: CASSSGGSGTYEQYF

length: 17
J: TRBJ1-1
D: -
size: -
V: TRBV19
DNA: TGTGCCAGTAGACCTCCGGGACTCCGCACCATCGGCACTGAAGCTTTCTTT
CDR3: CASRPPGLRTIGTEAFF

length: 13
J: TRBJ2-7
D: -
size: few
V: TRBV12-3/TRBV12-4
DNA: TGTGCCAGCAGTTCCCGGGATCGCTACGAGCAGTACTTC
CDR3: CASSSRDRYEQYF

length: 14
J: TRBJ1-2
D: TRBD1
size: once
V: TRBV14
DNA: TGTGCCAGCAGCCAATACGGACAGGGAAGTGGCTACACCTTC
CDR3: CASSQYGQGSGYTF

length: 14
J: TRBJ1-2
D: TRBD1
size: -
V: TRBV5-4
DNA: TGTGCCAGCAGCCTAGCCGGACAGGGGGCGAGCTACACCTTC
CDR3: CASSLAGQGASYTF

length: 13
J: TRBJ2-1
D: -
size: -
V: TRBV24-1
DNA: TGTGCCACCAGTGCCATAGACAGCAATGAGCAGTTCTTC
CDR3: CATSAIDSNEQFF

length: 19
J: TRBJ2-5
D: TRBD1
size: -
V: TRBV28
DNA: TGTGCCAGCAGTCCTCAATGGGACAGGGGGATTAGGTACCAAGAGACCCAGTACTTC
CDR3: CASSPQWDRGIRYQETQYF

length: 14
J: TRBJ2-3
D: -
size: -
V: TRBV15
DNA: TGTGCCACCAGCAGAGATCAGGTGTCAGATACGCAGTATTTT
CDR3: CATSRDQVSDTQYF

length: 18
J: TRBJ2-5
D: TRBD2
size: -
V: TRBV9
DNA: TGTGCCAGCAGCGTAGGAAATATCGGAGCGGGAGTGGCAGAGACCCAGTACTTC
CDR3: CASSVGNIGAGVAETQYF

length: 16
J: TRBJ2-5
D: TRBD1
size: once
V: TRBV24-1
DNA: TGTGCCACCAGTGACGCCGGGACAGGGGGGGAAGAGACCCAGTACTTC
CDR3: CATSDAGTGGEETQYF

length: 16
J: TRBJ2-2
D: -
size: -
V: TRBV7-3
DNA: TGTGCCAGCAGCACCTCGACAGGCGTGAACACCGGGGAGCTGTTTTTT
CDR3: CASSTSTGVNTGELFF

length: 15
J: TRBJ2-7
D: -
size: -
V: TRBV7-9
DNA: TGTGCCAGCAGCATTAGGATTACGGGGACTTACGAGCAGTACTTC
CDR3: CASSIRITGTYEQYF

length: 14
J: TRBJ2-3
D: -
size: -
V: TRBV28
DNA: TGTGCCAGCAGAAGTACAGGGAGCACAGATACGCAGTATTTT
CDR3: CASRSTGSTDTQYF

length: 14
J: TRBJ1-2
D: -
size: -
V: TRBV6-5
DNA: TGTGCCGGACGACCCCCGGGGGAAGACTATGGCTACACCTTC
CDR3: CAGRPPGEDYGYTF

length: 15
J: TRBJ1-6
D: TRBD1
size: -
V: TRBV2
DNA: TGTGCCAGCAAACCAGACAGGGTCGATAATTCACCCCTCCACTTT
CDR3: CASKPDRVDNSPLHF

length: 13
J: TRBJ1-1
D: -
size: -
V: TRBV15
DNA: TGTGCCACCAGCAGGAACTTGAACACTGAAGCTTTCTTT
CDR3: CATSRNLNTEAFF